This is a list of T cell receptor beta chains from one sample in a study of T cells in Graves' hyperthyroidism and ophthalmopathy. TCRdb reanalysed the multiplex PCR reads using MiXCR and keeps one entry per CDR3 protein. The table lists around 520,000 distinct CDR3 sequences, approximately 24% of them singletons. Material for sequencing was blood. The receptor source for this set is a woman younger than 45 with Graves' ophthalmopathy. CDR3s include the opening cysteine and the closing phenylalanine or tryptophan. The order of the fields is V gene, clone size, D gene, J gene, CDR3 DNA, CDR3 protein. The D gene is left open where the match is weak. Clone size is shown for a subset of rows, as once, few, many or a class of expanded clone.

>TRBV6-1|.|TRBD2|TRBJ2-5
TGTGCCAGCAGGCTGACTAGCGGGGGGAACCAGTACTTC
CASRLTSGGNQYF
>TRBV7-2|many|TRBD2|TRBJ2-5
TGTGCCAGCAGCTTAGCGGTAGCGGGGAGGGAGACCCAGTACTTC
CASSLAVAGRETQYF
>TRBV6-2/TRBV6-3|many|TRBD2|TRBJ2-7
TGTGCCAGCAGTTACCTAGCGGGGTCCGACGAGCAGTACTTC
CASSYLAGSDEQYF
>TRBV19|.|.|TRBJ1-5
TGTGCCAGTAGTATTATATCCGCACGGGGTAGCAATCAGCCCCAGCATTTT
CASSIISARGSNQPQHF
>TRBV28|many|.|TRBJ1-5
TGTGCCAGCAGCTGGGGAGCCAGTCAGCCCCAGCATTTT
CASSWGASQPQHF
>TRBV20-1|.|TRBD1|TRBJ1-1
TGCAGCCCAATCGACAGGGGGCGGAACACTGAAGCTTTCTTT
CSPIDRGRNTEAFF
>TRBV27|many|.|TRBJ1-2
TGTGCCAGCAGTTTACCCGGGTATGGCTACACCTTC
CASSLPGYGYTF
>TRBV9|many|.|TRBJ2-7
TGTGCCAGCAGCCCTTCGGACAGACGCTACGAGCAGTACTTC
CASSPSDRRYEQYF
>TRBV4-1|many|.|TRBJ1-1
TGCGCCAGCAGCCCGAGGGGGTTGGAGACTGAAGCTTTCTTT
CASSPRGLETEAFF
>TRBV7-2|many|TRBD1|TRBJ1-6
TGTGCCAGCAGCCCGGGACAGGACTCACCCCTCCACTTT
CASSPGQDSPLHF
>TRBV3-1|many|.|TRBJ1-1
TGTGCCAGCAGAAGCAGGGGTCGCGCTTCGGAAGCTTTCTTT
CASRSRGRASEAFF
>TRBV15|few|.|TRBJ1-5
TGTGCCACCAGCAGAGATGAATGGATGTCCTCAAAAGAACATAGCAATCAGCCCCAGCATTTT
CATSRDEWMSSKEHSNQPQHF
>TRBV6-5|.|TRBD1|TRBJ1-2
TGTGCCAGCAGTTTCCCCCAGGGCAGGGGGCCTGGCTACACCTTC
CASSFPQGRGPGYTF
>TRBV15|.|.|TRBJ2-7
TGTGCCACCAGCAGAGATCCAGGGGACGAGCAGTACTTC
CATSRDPGDEQYF
>TRBV7-8|many|.|TRBJ2-7
TGTGCCAGCAGCTTGTACCAAGGGTCATACGAGCAGTACTTC
CASSLYQGSYEQYF
>TRBV27|many|.|TRBJ2-7
TGTGCCAGCAGTTTTGGGAGGCCCTACGAGCAGTACTTC
CASSFGRPYEQYF
>TRBV7-3|.|.|TRBJ2-7
TGTGCCAGCAGCTTGACAACACGACACGAGCAGTACTTC
CASSLTTRHEQYF
>TRBV10-3|.|.|TRBJ2-2
TGTGCCATCAGTGGGGACGGGGCAACGAACACCGGGGAGCTGTTTTTT
CAISGDGATNTGELFF
>TRBV28|many|.|TRBJ1-2
TGTGCCAGCACCCCGAGTGGGTTGTATGGCTACACCTTC
CASTPSGLYGYTF
>TRBV12-3/TRBV12-4|.|.|TRBJ1-2
TGTGCCAGCAGTCACAGCGCAAGAGGCTACACCTTC
CASSHSARGYTF
>TRBV28|many|TRBD1|TRBJ1-2
TGTGCCAGCAGTTTAAGGACAGGGTTCGATGGCTACACCTTC
CASSLRTGFDGYTF
>TRBV19|many|TRBD1|TRBJ2-5
TGTGCCAGTAGTCCTAGCGACAGGGGGGAGACCCAGTACTTC
CASSPSDRGETQYF
>TRBV7-9|.|TRBD1|TRBJ2-5
TGTGCCAGCAGCCGACAGGGCGGGACCCAGTACTTC
CASSRQGGTQYF
>TRBV24-1|many|TRBD2|TRBJ2-7
TGTGCCACCAGTGATGGGCTAGCGGGTACCTACGAGCAGTACTTC
CATSDGLAGTYEQYF
>TRBV6-1|.|.|TRBJ1-5
TGTGCCAGCAGTGAGAGTCCCGTAGGCAGGGTTGCCCAGCATTTT
CASSESPVGRVAQHF
>TRBV7-8|many|.|TRBJ1-1
TGTGCCACCTCGGTACAGACGAACACTGAAGCTTTCTTT
CATSVQTNTEAFF
>TRBV7-9|many|.|TRBJ1-1
TGTGCCAGCAGCTTAGGGGATCATAAAAGGGCTTTCTTT
CASSLGDHKRAFF